This T cell receptor beta chain was documented in a study of shared clonotypes between healthy human individuals. In the study overall: Aged between 18 and 49, the donors were two women and three men. Three plates each covered CD4 naive and memory; CD8 naive two, CD8 memory one.

As defined, naive CD8 cells were CD45RO-negative and positively selected for CCR7, with terminally differentiated effector memory CD45RA+ cells excluded. This CDR3 region has 16 residues. Trimming stripped 2 bases from V and 4 bases from J, with 17 bases between. The V gene's germline CDR1 is MGHRA and CDR2 YSYEKL. The method was immunoSEQ multiplex PCR; TCRdb's version includes in-frame clones alone and lacks a portion of them. The data hold about 2.2 million clones, with over 85% observed a single time. This clonotype was sampled from a man aged 18 to 35 in good health. Some clones in this sample may be carry-over from other donors' samples. The sequencing sample was made of naive CD8+ T cells from PBMCs. The chain links TRBV4-1 to TRBJ1-2; D gene uncertain. CDR3 nucleotide sequence: TGCGCCAGCAGCCAATCGGCCCAAACCTTGGGCTATGGCTACACCTTC. It specifies CASSQSAQTLGYGYTF.